These 2 T cell receptor beta chains share one sample of origin, sequenced in a study of blood T cell repertoires in COVID-19. Assay: immunoSEQ multiplex PCR; the TCRdb copy retains only in-frame clones and omits some. The top ten clones hold around 5.4% of a sample with over 200,000 clones, 65% to 85% of them seen once. The sample consisted of peripheral blood. Receptors were obtained from a man aged 80 or over with acute or convalescent COVID-19.

This chain links TRBV11-3 with TRBJ1-3, with TRBD1 matching 7 bases. V lost 5 bases to trimming and J lost 2 bases; unmatched junction nucleotides: 12. Germline CDR1 is SGHNT and CDR2 is YENEEA. The CDR3 length is 17 residues. In DNA, the CDR3 is TGTGCCAGCAGCCGAACGACAGGGAGCTCTACTGGAAACACCATATATTTT. Protein product: CASSRTTGSSTGNTIYF.

This chain links TRBV6-4 with TRBJ1-2; a weak D match, TRBD1 (5 bases). V was shortened by 6 bases and J by 3 bases, with 17 bases between the two germline ends. In germline, CDR1 is MRHNA, CDR2 SNTAGT. This CDR3 has 15 residues. In nucleotides, the CDR3 is TGTGCCAGCAGACGCACGACAGCGCCTGACTATGGCTACACCTTC. The encoded protein is CASRRTTAPDYGYTF.